This TCR beta chain derives from a study of shared clonotypes between healthy human individuals. Overall study findings and caveats: Generally, estimated richness proved larger in naive subsets than it did in memory subsets.

A remark on this clone: The target antigen is unknown.

CDR3 size: 15 residues. After removal of 4 bases from V and 8 bases from J, the junction contained 12 bases not matched to a gene. Germline assignment: CDR1 SGHRS and CDR2 YFSETQ. Researchers ran the assay at a deep level. Sequenced by immunoSEQ multiplex PCR; TCRdb stores in-frame clones only, minus some. This sample has some 2,100,000 clones, with 90% to 97% found just once. The chain uses TRBV5-1 and TRBJ2-1, with 7 positions matching TRBD1. The clonotype comes from a man younger than 35 in good health. Source material: naive CD4+ T cells sorted from blood. Subset indicated: CD45RA+ positively selected. CDR3 sequence: CASSLYHPQGDEQFF. The CDR3 bases are TGCGCCAGCAGCCTCTACCACCCCCAGGGGGATGAGCAGTTCTTC.